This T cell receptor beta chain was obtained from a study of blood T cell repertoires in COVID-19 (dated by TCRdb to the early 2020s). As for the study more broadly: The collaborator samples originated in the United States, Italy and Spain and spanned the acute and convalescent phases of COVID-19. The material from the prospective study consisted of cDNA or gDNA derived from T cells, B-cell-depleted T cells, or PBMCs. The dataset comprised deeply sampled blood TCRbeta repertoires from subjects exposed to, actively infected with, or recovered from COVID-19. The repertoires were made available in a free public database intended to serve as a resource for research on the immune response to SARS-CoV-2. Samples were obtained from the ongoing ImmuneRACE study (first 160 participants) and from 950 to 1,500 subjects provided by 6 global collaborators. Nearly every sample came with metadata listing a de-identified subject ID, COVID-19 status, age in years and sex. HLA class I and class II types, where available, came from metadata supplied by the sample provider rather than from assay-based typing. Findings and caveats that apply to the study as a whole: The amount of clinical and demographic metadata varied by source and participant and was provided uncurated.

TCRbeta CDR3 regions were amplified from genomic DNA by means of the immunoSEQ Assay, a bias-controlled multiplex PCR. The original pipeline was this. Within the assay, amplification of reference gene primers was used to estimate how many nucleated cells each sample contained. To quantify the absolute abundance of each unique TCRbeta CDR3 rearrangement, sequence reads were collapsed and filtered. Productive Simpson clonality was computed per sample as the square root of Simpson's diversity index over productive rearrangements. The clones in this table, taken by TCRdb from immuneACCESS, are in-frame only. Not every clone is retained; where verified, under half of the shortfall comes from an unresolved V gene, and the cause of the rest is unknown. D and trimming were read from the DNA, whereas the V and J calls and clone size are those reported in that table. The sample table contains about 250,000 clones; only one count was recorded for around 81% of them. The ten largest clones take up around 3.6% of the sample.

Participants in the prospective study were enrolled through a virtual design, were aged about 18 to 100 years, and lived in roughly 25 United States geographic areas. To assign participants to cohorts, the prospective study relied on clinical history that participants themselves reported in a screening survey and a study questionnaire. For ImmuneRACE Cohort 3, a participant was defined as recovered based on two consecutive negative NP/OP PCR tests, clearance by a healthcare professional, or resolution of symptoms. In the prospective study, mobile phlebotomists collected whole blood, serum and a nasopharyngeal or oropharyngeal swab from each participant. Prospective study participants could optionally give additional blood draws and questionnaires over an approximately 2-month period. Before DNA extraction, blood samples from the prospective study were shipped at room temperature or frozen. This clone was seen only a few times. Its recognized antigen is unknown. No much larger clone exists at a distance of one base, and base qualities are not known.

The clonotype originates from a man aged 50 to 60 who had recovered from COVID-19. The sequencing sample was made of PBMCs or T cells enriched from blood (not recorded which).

This receptor carries the CDR3 CAARQGLNTEAFF. The DNA sequence is given as TGTGCCGCCCGACAGGGGCTGAACACTGAAGCTTTCTTT. The rearranged chain carries TRBV10-3 and TRBJ1-1; the central 8 bases match TRBD1. The CDR3 covers 13 residues, taking in both the cysteine and the phenylalanine. Solely the CDR3 DNA is kept, with 39 bases framed from the first base. Here V drops 11 bases and J drops 0 bases, and the junction holds 5 bases not matched to any gene. The germline V gene encodes CDR1 ENHRY and CDR2 SYGVKD.